Listed here are 24 T cell receptor beta chains from one sample, sequenced in a study of CD8 T cells in Susac syndrome. RNA was extracted with the RNeasy kit, and a quantity of roughly 0.5 to 1 ug was reverse transcribed using random hexamers. Each CDR3 protein is one row after TCRdb ran MiXCR on the immunoSEQ multiplex PCR reads. Of 150,000 to 250,000 distinct CDR3 sequences detected, 90% to 95% appear once; the ten largest clones hold roughly 0.088%. Sequencing was performed on CD4+ T cells from PBMCs. The source is a human donor with multiple sclerosis.

The gene calls are TRBV20-1 and TRBJ2-1; D is undetermined. The CDR3 is made up of 11 amino acids. Looked up from germline, CDR1 is DFQATT and CDR2 is SNEGSKA (reference sequence). Trimming left V 5 bases short and J 4 bases short, with 6 bases between. CDR3 region: CSAQRYNEQFF. The CDR3 DNA reads as TGCAGTGCTCAGCGTTACAATGAGCAGTTCTTC.

The CDR3 DNA follows: TGTGCCACCAGTGACACCGGAGACCGCTACAATGAGCAGTTCTTC. Translation: CATSDTGDRYNEQFF. This chain links TRBV24-1 with TRBJ2-1, with D uncertain. CDR3 length equals 15 residues. Deletions cut 4 bases from V and 3 bases from J, with 12 bases between. Germline assignment: CDR1 KGHDR and CDR2 SFDVKD.

The rearrangement uses TRBV11-2 and TRBJ2-5, with D hard to call. Germline values: CDR1 SGHAT, CDR2 FQNNGV. Trimming stripped 1 base from V and 4 bases from J, with 10 bases between. The CDR3 extends over 14 amino acids. The CDR3 DNA is TGTGCCAGCAGCTTAGGGGCTCCTGGAGAGACCCAGTACTTC. Its protein is CASSLGAPGETQYF. Variable domain in full (rest from reference TRBV11-2 and TRBJ2-5): EAGVAQSPRYKIIEKRQSVAFWCNPISGHATLYWYQQILGQGPKLLIQFQNNGVVDDSQLPKDRFSAERLKGVDSTLKIQPAKLEDSAVYLCASSLGAPGETQYFGPGTRLLVL.

V is TRBV7-9 and J is TRBJ2-3; D unresolved. V lost 1 base, J lost 6 bases, and 11 bases lay in between. CDR3 length: 14 residues. Germline assignment: CDR1 SEHNR and CDR2 FQNEAQ (reference sequence). The CDR3 DNA reads as TGTGCCAGCAGCTTAGAGCATACTACGGATACGCAGTATTTT. It is translated as CASSLEHTTDTQYF.

V is TRBV1 and J is TRBJ1-2. TRBV1 is given as a pseudogene. The CDR3 sequence is 13 residues long. The CDR3 sequence is CTSSRGSWGGYTF. CDR3 in DNA: TGCACCAGCAGCCGAGGGTCATGGGGTGGCTACACCTTC.

This chain links TRBV10-3 with TRBJ2-2; D is ambiguous. V was pared by 4 bases and J by 2 bases, with 2 bases between. The germline V gene encodes CDR1 ENHRY and CDR2 SYGVKD. CDR3 length: 12 amino acids. The CDR3 nucleotides read TGTGCCATCAGTGTTAACACCGGGGAGCTGTTTTTT. It specifies CAISVNTGELFF.

V is TRBV12-3 or TRBV12-4 and J is TRBJ2-7; perhaps TRBD2 as D (5 bases). The CDR3 length is 15 residues. With 6 bases removed from V and 4 bases from J, the gap between germline ends came to 19 bases. CDR3 loop: CASRASGTSGYEQYF. The CDR3 region has the DNA TGTGCCAGCAGGGCCTCAGGCACCTCGGGGTACGAGCAGTACTTC.

The chain combines TRBV6-5 with TRBJ2-7, with a tentative D call TRBD1 (6 bases). The germline gives CDR1 MNHEY, CDR2 SVGAGI. V lost 2 bases, J lost 6 bases, and 14 bases lay in between. The CDR3 is 14 amino acids. The CDR3 here is CASSYANTGTEQYF. CDR3 DNA: TGTGCCAGCAGTTACGCGAATACAGGGACCGAGCAGTACTTC.

The chain employs TRBV7-3 and TRBJ2-6; D uncertain. CDR1 SGHTA and CDR2 FQGTGA come from the germline V gene. The CDR3 covers 15 residues. The V end lost 5 bases, the J end lost 4 bases, and 12 bases lay between the germline ends. CDR3 DNA: TGTGCCAGCAGCACGACGACATCAGGGGCCAACGTCCTGACTTTC. Protein: CASSTTTSGANVLTF.

The chain uses TRBV29-1 and TRBJ2-7; D remains ambiguous. V lost 6 bases to trimming and J lost 4 bases, with 13 bases between them. Germline CDR1 reads SQVTM; CDR2 reads ANQGSEA. This CDR3 comprises 12 residues. In nucleotides, the CDR3 is TGCAGCGTCACCGGTGGTGGGTACGAGCAGTACTTC. Protein: CSVTGGGYEQYF.

V usage is TRBV4-2 and J usage is TRBJ2-2; D not resolved. V lost 2 bases and J 1 base, leaving 5 bases between the germline ends. CDR1 and CDR2 (germline): LGHNA, YNFKEQ. The CDR3 is 14 residues long. The CDR3 bases are TGTGCCAGCAGCCAACCCCTGAACACCGGGGAGCTGTTTTTT. Residues: CASSQPLNTGELFF.

This clonotype was seen a single time. The CDR3 loop reads CASSVGDTEAFF. The CDR3 bases are TGTGCCAGCAGCGTAGGGGACACTGAAGCTTTCTTT. This sequence joins TRBV9 and TRBJ1-1; D remains unclear. There are 12 residues in the CDR3. Per germline, CDR1 SGDLS and CDR2 YYNGEE. Trimming removed 0 bases from V and 3 bases from J, with 3 bases in between.

The chain couples TRBV5-1 to TRBJ2-3; 9 bases agree with TRBD2. This CDR3 has 17 amino acids. Trimming took 0 bases from V and 3 from J; bases not matched to a gene: 8. Germline CDR1 and CDR2: SGHRS and YFSETQ. CDR3 protein: CASSLALAGVGTDTQYF. The CDR3 nucleotides are TGCGCCAGCAGCTTGGCCTTAGCGGGAGTTGGGACAGATACGCAGTATTTT.

This sequence joins TRBV7-9 and TRBJ2-3; 7 nucleotides line up with TRBD1. The CDR3 spans 17 residues. J lost 6 bases, V lost 5 bases, and 17 bases had no gene match. Germline V CDR1 and CDR2: SEHNR, FQNEAQ (reference sequence). The CDR3 sequence is CASSIGRADRATDTQYF. DNA for the CDR3: TGTGCCAGCAGCATCGGAAGAGCCGACAGGGCAACCGATACGCAGTATTTT.

The rearrangement joins TRBV6-7 to TRBJ2-5; D remains unclear. TRBV6-7 is given ORF status, its function remaining uncertain. This CDR3 is built from 16 residues. V lost 2 bases to trimming and J lost 4 bases, with 17 bases between them. CDR3 DNA sequence: TGTGCCAGCAGTTACGCAGTCCCCCCGGGCAGAGAGACCCAGTACTTC. Translating it yields CASSYAVPPGRETQYF.

The CDR3, as DNA: TGCAGTGCTAGCCCGAGCGGGAGAGGCACAGATACGCAGTATTTT. Protein sequence: CSASPSGRGTDTQYF. The gene calls are TRBV20-1 and TRBJ2-3, with TRBD2 matching over 8 bases. The germline gives CDR1 DFQATT, CDR2 SNEGSKA (reference sequence). V dropped 3 bases and J dropped 1; count of bases not matched to a gene: 6. The CDR3 length is 15 residues.

The chain couples TRBV15 to TRBJ2-7, with D possibly TRBD2 on 7 matching bases. The V and J ends lost 0 bases and 7 bases respectively, with 16 bases between them. Germline lookup yields CDR1 LNHNV and CDR2 YYDKDF (reference sequence). This CDR3 has 15 residues. In DNA, the CDR3 is TGTGCCACCAGCAGAGATCGAGGGGGGGCACGAGAGCAGTACTTC. This codes for CATSRDRGGAREQYF.

The chain links TRBV27 to TRBJ1-1; D is undetermined. The CDR3 is 17 residues long. Germline V CDR1 and CDR2: MNHEY, SMNVEV (reference sequence). V was pared by 3 bases and J by 6 bases, with 23 bases between. The CDR3 coding sequence is TGTGCCAGCAGTTTTCGGGCCACACGCCCGGGTCCTCCTGAAGCTTTCTTT. Translating gives CASSFRATRPGPPEAFF.

This chain uses TRBV20-1 with TRBJ2-7; the D gene is possibly TRBD2 (6 bases). Trimming took off 4 bases at V and 4 bases at J, with 8 bases between the two ends. CDR3 length: 11 amino acids. The germline gives CDR1 DFQATT, CDR2 SNEGSKA (reference sequence). DNA of the CDR3: TGCAGTGCTATCGGAGGGTACGAGCAGTACTTC. This encodes CSAIGGYEQYF.

The chain is built from TRBV10-2 and TRBJ1-5; no definite D call. The CDR3 has 14 amino acids. CDR1 and CDR2 from the germline V gene are WSHSY and SAAADI. V was pared by 3 bases and J by 0 bases, with 6 bases between. The CDR3 sequence is CASSDYSSNQPQHF. CDR3 nucleotide sequence: TGCGCCAGCAGTGATTACAGTAGCAATCAGCCCCAGCATTTT.

This clonotype was seen a single time. The V and J genes are TRBV20-1 and TRBJ1-2, with unresolved D. The germline CDR1 and CDR2 sequences are DFQATT and SNEGSKA (reference sequence). V lost 4 bases to trimming and J lost 2 bases, with 5 bases between them. This CDR3 has 11 residues. Here the CDR3 DNA reads TGCAGTGCTATTGGGAACTATGGCTACACCTTC. Its protein is CSAIGNYGYTF.

The chain combines TRBV9 with TRBJ2-5; D not certain. The germline V and J ends were trimmed by 4 bases and 1 base, with 8 bases remaining between them. The CDR3 is made up of 13 amino acids. Germline V gene lookup returns CDR1 SGDLS and CDR2 YYNGEE. The CDR3: CASSQRIQETQYF. CDR3 nucleotides: TGTGCCAGCAGCCAGAGGATCCAAGAGACCCAGTACTTC.

V and J are TRBV6-1 and TRBJ2-3; no definite D call. Germline V gene sequence: CDR1 MNHNS, CDR2 SASEGT. V was pared by 7 bases and J by 0 bases, with 8 bases between. CDR3 length: 13 residues. The CDR3 spells CASMQFSTDTQYF. The CDR3 DNA follows: TGTGCCAGCATGCAATTCAGCACAGATACGCAGTATTTT.

CDR3 coding DNA: TGTGCCTGGAGGAGGGGGGGACTCTGGGACGAGCAGTTCTTC. The encoded protein is CAWRRGGLWDEQFF. J is TRBJ2-1 and V is TRBV30, with D perhaps TRBD2 (7 bases). Germline lookup yields CDR1 GTSNPN and CDR2 SVGIG (reference sequence). CDR3 size: 14 residues. V was trimmed by 3 bases and J by 10 bases, leaving 19 bases between them. Based on the CDR3 plus reference TRBV30 and TRBJ2-1, the full variable domain is SQTIHQWPATLVQPVGSPLSLECTVEGTSNPNLYWYRQAAGRGLQLLFYSVGIGQISSEVPQNLSASRPQDRQFILSSKKLLLSDSGFYLCAWRRGGLWDEQFFGPGTRLTVL.